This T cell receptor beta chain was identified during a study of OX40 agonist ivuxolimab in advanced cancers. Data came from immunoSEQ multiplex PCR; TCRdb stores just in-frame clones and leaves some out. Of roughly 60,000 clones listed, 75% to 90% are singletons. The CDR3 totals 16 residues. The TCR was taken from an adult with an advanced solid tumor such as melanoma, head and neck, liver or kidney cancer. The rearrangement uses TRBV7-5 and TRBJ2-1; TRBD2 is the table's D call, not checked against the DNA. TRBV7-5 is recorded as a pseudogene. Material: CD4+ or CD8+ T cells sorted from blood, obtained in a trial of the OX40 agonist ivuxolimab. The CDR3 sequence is CARSPTSGRVHNEQFF. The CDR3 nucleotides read TGTGCCAGAAGCCCGACTAGCGGGAGGGTTCACAATGAGCAGTTCTTC.